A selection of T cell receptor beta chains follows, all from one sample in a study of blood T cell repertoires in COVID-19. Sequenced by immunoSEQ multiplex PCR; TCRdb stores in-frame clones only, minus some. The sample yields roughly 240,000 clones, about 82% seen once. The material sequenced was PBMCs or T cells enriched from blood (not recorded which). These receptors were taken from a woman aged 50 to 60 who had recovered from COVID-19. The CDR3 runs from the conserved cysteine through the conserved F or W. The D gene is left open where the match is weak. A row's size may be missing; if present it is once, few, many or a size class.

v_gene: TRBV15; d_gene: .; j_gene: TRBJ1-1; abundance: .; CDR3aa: CATSNPTGFNTEAFF; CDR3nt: TGTGCCACCAGCAACCCCACAGGGTTCAACACTGAAGCTTTCTTT
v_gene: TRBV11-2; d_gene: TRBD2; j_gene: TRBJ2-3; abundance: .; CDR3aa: CASSSGTSGSTQYF; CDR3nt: TGTGCCAGCAGCTCCGGGACTAGCGGGAGTACGCAGTATTTT
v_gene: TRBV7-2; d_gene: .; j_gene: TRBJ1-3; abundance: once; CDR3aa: CASSLSQGNTIYF; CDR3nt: TGTGCCAGCAGCTTATCCCAAGGAAACACCATATATTTT
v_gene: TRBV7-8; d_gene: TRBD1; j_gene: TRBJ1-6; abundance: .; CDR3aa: CASRGRDRGLWKGSPLHF; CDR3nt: TGTGCCAGCAGGGGCCGGGACAGGGGGCTTTGGAAGGGTTCACCCCTCCACTTT
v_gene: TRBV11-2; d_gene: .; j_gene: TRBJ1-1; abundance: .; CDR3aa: CASSMDSNTEAFF; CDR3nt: TGTGCCAGCAGCATGGACTCGAACACTGAAGCTTTCTTT
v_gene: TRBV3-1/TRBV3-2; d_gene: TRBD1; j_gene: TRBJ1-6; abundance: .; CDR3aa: CASSQGQGVSPLHF; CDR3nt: TGTGCCAGCAGCCAAGGACAGGGGGTTTCACCCCTCCACTTT
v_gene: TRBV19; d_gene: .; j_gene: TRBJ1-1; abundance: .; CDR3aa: CASSIAPTANTEAFF; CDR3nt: TGTGCCAGTAGTATAGCCCCGACAGCGAACACTGAAGCTTTCTTT
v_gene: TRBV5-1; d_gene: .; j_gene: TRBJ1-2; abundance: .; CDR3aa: CASSKNREIGYTF; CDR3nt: TGCGCCAGCAGTAAAAACAGGGAAATTGGCTACACCTTC
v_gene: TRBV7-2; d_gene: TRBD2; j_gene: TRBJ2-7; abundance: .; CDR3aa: CASSIAGGPNYEQYF; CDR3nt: TGTGCCAGCAGTATAGCGGGAGGGCCCAACTACGAGCAGTACTTC
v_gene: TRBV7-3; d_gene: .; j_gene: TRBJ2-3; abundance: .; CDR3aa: CASSAQGPDTQYF; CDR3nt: TGTGCCAGCAGCGCACAGGGTCCAGATACGCAGTATTTT
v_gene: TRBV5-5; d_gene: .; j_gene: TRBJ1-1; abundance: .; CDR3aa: CASSLGGGGSTEAFF; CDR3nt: TGTGCCAGCAGCTTGGGAGGGGGAGGGAGCACTGAAGCTTTCTTT
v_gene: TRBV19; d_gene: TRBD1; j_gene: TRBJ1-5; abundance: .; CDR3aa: CASRDRGLYSNQPQHF; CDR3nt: TGTGCCAGTAGAGACAGGGGACTTTATAGCAATCAGCCCCAGCATTTT
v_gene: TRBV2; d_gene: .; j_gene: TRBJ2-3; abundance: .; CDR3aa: CASSGHGLYLDTQYF; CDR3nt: TGTGCCAGCAGTGGCCACGGACTATACTTAGATACGCAGTATTTT
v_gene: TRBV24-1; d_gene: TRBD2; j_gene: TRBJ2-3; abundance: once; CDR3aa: CATSDFVAGGTDTQYF; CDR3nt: TGTGCCACCAGTGATTTCGTAGCGGGAGGCACAGATACGCAGTATTTT
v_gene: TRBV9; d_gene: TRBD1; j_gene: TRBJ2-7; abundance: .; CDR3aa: CASSPPGQGYEQYF; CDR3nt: TGTGCCAGCAGCCCCCCAGGACAGGGGTACGAGCAGTACTTC
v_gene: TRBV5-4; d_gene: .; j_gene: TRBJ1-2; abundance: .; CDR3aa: CASSYDRPVGGYTF; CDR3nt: TGTGCCAGCAGCTACGACAGGCCGGTGGGTGGCTACACCTTC
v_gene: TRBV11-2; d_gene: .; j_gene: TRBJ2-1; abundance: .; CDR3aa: CASSLAILVAYEQFF; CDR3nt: TGTGCCAGCAGCTTAGCGATCCTAGTCGCCTATGAGCAGTTCTTC
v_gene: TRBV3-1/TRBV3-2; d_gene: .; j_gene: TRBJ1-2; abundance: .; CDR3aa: CASSPTVHVQVSYTF; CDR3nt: TGTGCCAGCAGCCCTACAGTGCATGTACAGGTTTCGTACACCTTC
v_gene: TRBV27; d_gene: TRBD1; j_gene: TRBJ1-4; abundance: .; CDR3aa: CASSLFGTGWLKLFF; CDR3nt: TGTGCCAGCAGTTTATTCGGGACAGGGTGGTTAAAACTGTTTTTT
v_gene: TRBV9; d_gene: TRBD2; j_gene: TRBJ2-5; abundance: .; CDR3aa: CASSAPVLAEGEETQYF; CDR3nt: TGTGCCAGCAGCGCGCCCGTACTAGCGGAGGGGGAAGAGACCCAGTACTTC
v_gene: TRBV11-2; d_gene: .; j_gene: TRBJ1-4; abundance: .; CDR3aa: CASRRTYGNEKLFF; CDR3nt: TGTGCCAGCAGACGGACTTATGGTAATGAAAAACTGTTTTTT
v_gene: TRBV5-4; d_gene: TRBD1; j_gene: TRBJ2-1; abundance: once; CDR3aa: CASSPLRTGGYNEQFF; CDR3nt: TGTGCCAGCAGCCCCCTTAGGACAGGGGGTTACAATGAGCAGTTCTTC
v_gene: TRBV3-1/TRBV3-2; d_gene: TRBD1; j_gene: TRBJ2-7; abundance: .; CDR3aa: CASSQEGQGSYEQYF; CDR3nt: TGTGCCAGCAGCCAAGAAGGACAGGGCTCCTACGAGCAGTACTTC
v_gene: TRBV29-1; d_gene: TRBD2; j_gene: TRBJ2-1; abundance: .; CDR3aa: CSVESLAGVFSPHNEQFF; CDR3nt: TGCAGCGTTGAAAGCCTAGCGGGAGTATTTTCGCCTCACAATGAGCAGTTCTTC
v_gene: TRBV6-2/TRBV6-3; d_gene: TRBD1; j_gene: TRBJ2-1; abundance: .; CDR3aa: CASSCENRRDRVLCEQFF; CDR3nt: TGTGCCAGCAGTTGCGAAAACCGGCGTGACAGGGTTCTGTGTGAGCAGTTCTTC
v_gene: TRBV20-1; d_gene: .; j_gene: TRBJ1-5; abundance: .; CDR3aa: CSASKGLGGRYSNQPQHF; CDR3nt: TGCAGTGCTAGTAAGGGGCTCGGCGGGAGATATAGCAATCAGCCCCAGCATTTT
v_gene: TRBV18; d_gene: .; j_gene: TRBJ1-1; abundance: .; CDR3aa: CASSRVGWSDTEAFF; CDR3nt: TGTGCCAGCTCACGGGTGGGCTGGTCGGACACTGAAGCTTTCTTT
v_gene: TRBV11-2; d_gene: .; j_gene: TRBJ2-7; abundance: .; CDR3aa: CASSLGSRVYEQYF; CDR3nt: TGTGCCAGCAGCTTAGGTTCCAGGGTTTACGAGCAGTACTTC
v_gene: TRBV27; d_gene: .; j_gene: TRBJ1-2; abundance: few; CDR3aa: CASSFTQGDGYTF; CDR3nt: TGTGCCAGCAGTTTCACCCAAGGAGATGGCTACACCTTC
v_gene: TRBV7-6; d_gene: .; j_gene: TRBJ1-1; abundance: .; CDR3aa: CASSLALRGLGNTEAFF; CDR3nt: TGTGCCAGCAGCTTAGCGTTACGAGGGCTGGGTAACACTGAAGCTTTCTTT
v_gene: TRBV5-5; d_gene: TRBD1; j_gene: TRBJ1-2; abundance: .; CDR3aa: CASSSRDRDGYTF; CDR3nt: TGTGCCAGCAGCTCCCGGGACAGGGATGGCTACACCTTC
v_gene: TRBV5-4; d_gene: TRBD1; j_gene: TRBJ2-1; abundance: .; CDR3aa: CASSPGTGVDRDEQFF; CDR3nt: TGTGCCAGCAGCCCCGGGACAGGGGTTGATAGAGATGAGCAGTTCTTC
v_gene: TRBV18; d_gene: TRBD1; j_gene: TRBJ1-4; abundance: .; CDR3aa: CASSRGTGFDEKLFF; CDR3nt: TGTGCCAGCTCACGTGGGACAGGGTTTGACGAAAAACTGTTTTTT
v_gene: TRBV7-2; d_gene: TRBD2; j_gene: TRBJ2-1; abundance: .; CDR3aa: CASSLGITSSSGGQFF; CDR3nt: TGTGCCAGCAGCTTAGGGATTACTAGCTCCTCGGGAGGGCAGTTCTTC
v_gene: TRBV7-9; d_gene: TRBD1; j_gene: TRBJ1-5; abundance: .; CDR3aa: CASSPQGVDNQPQHF; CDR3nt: TGTGCCAGCAGCCCGCAGGGGGTCGATAATCAGCCCCAGCATTTT
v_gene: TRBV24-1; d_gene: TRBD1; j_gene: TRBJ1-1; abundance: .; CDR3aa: CATRAGQGRKNTEAFF; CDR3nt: TGTGCCACCAGGGCGGGACAGGGGCGGAAGAACACTGAAGCTTTCTTT
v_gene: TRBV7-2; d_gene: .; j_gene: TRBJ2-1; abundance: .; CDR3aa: CASSLVGYEQFF; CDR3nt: TGTGCCAGCAGCTTGGTCGGGTATGAGCAGTTCTTC
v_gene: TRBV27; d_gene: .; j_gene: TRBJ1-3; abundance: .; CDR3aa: CASSRLPPGKPGNTIYF; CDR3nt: TGTGCCAGCAGTCGTCTTCCTCCGGGAAAACCCGGAAACACCATATATTTT
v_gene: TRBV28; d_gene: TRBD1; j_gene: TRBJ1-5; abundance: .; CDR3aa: CASSSPGQGAGGNQPQHF; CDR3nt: TGTGCCAGCAGTTCACCGGGACAGGGGGCCGGCGGCAATCAGCCCCAGCATTTT
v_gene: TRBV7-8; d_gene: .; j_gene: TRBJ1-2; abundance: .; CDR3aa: CASSPGYGYTF; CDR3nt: TGTGCCAGCAGCCCAGGTTATGGCTACACCTTC
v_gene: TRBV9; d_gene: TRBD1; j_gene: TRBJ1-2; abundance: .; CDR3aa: CASSSGTGDYGYTF; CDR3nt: TGTGCCAGCAGCTCGGGGACAGGGGACTATGGCTACACCTTC
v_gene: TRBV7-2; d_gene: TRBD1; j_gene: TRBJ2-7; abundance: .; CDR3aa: CASSSVRGYSYEQYF; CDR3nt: TGTGCCAGCAGCTCAGTCAGGGGGTACTCCTACGAGCAGTACTTC
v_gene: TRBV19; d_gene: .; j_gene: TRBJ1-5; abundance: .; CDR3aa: CASSIDPNQPQHF; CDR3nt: TGTGCCAGTAGTATAGACCCTAATCAGCCCCAGCATTTT
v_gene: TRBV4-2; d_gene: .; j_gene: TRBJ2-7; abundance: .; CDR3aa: CASSQRQGTGTSGYEQYF; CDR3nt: TGTGCCAGCAGCCAGCGACAGGGAACCGGGACTAGTGGGTACGAGCAGTACTTC
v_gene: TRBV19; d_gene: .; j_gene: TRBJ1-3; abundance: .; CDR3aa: CASSTRRLSGNTIYF; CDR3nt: TGTGCCAGTAGTACCAGACGACTCTCTGGAAACACCATATATTTT
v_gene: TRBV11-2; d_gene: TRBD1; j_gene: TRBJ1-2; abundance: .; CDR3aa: CASRLTGTGAYGYTF; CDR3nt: TGTGCCAGCAGGTTAACGGGGACAGGGGCCTATGGCTACACCTTC
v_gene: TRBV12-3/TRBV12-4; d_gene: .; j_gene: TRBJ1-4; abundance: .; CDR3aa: CASSRDVEKLFF; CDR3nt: TGTGCCAGCAGTCGAGATGTGGAAAAACTGTTTTTT
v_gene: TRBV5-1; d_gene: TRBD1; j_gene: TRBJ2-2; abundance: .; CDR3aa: CARDRGITGELFF; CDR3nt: TGCGCCAGAGACAGGGGGATCACCGGGGAGCTGTTTTTT